The 8 T cell receptor beta chains reported below all come from one sample, sequenced in a study of graft-versus-host responses after intestinal transplantation. This table comes from immunoSEQ multiplex PCR, and its TCRdb copy is limited to in-frame clones, with some not included. The sample yields around 30,000 clones, nearly 90% seen once. The material was PBMCs, obtained about 430 days after intestinal transplantation. These receptors originate from a human patient who received an intestinal transplant, so some T cells may come from the graft donor.

There are a few counts of this clone. J is TRBJ2-3 and V is TRBV7-9, with unresolved D. V lost 5 bases to trimming and J lost 5 bases, with 11 bases between them. The CDR3 totals 13 residues. The V gene's germline CDR1 is SEHNR and CDR2 FQNEAQ (reference sequence). CDR3 in DNA: TGTGCCAGCAGCCAAGCCGCAATAGATACGCAGTATTTT. The encoded protein is CASSQAAIDTQYF.

The chain links TRBV28 to TRBJ2-1, with D unclear. The germline CDR1 and CDR2 sequences are MDHEN and SYDVKM. Trimming shortened V by 4 bases and J by 6 bases, and 13 bases separated the two germline ends. The CDR3 is 14 residues long. CDR3 DNA sequence: TGTGCCAGCAGTTCCCCGGAAGGGTGCAATGAGCAGTTCTTC. Its protein is CASSSPEGCNEQFF.

As DNA, the CDR3 is TGTGCCTGGGCCCGAGTTGGCACAGATACGCAGTATTTT. Translation gives CAWARVGTDTQYF. The J gene is TRBJ2-3, the V gene TRBV30; D not resolved. The CDR3 extends over 13 amino acids. Germline lookup yields CDR1 GTSNPN and CDR2 SVGIG (reference sequence). V was pared by 5 bases and J by 1 base, with 10 bases between.

The DNA for the CDR3 is TGTGCCAGCAGCCAGCCGGACAGGGGACGGTACGAGCAGTACTTC. Its translation: CASSQPDRGRYEQYF. The chain combines TRBV7-9 with TRBJ2-7; 9 nucleotides match TRBD1. The length of the CDR3 is 15 residues. CDR1 and CDR2 from the germline V gene are SEHNR and FQNEAQ (reference sequence). V shed 5 bases and J 4 bases; nucleotides not matched to a gene: 9.

This chain links TRBV18 with TRBJ1-4; D unresolved. CDR3 length: 13 amino acids. V lost 2 bases to trimming and J lost 8 bases, with 9 bases between them. Germline V gene sequence: CDR1 KGHSH, CDR2 LQKENI. The CDR3 is CASSPGRQEKLFF. CDR3 DNA sequence: TGTGCCAGCTCACCAGGGCGTCAGGAAAAACTGTTTTTT.

The chain uses TRBV29-1 and TRBJ1-1; TRBD1 might be the D (5 bases). V dropped 6 bases and J dropped 1 base, with 6 bases sitting between them. CDR1 is SQVTM and CDR2 is ANQGSEA in the germline V gene. CDR3 length equals 11 residues. CDR3 sequence reads: CSVGENTEAFF. As DNA, the CDR3 is TGCAGCGTGGGGGAGAACACTGAAGCTTTCTTT.

This chain uses TRBV12-2 with TRBJ2-4. TRBV12-2 represents a pseudogene. CDR3 size: 16 residues. CDR3 loop: CASRLALDIPPQVQYF. Written as DNA, the CDR3 is TGTGCAAGTCGCTTAGCCCTAGACATCCCCCCTCAGGTTCAGTACTTC.

The chain joins TRBV11-2 to TRBJ2-2; the D is unclear. Germline CDR1 SGHAT, CDR2 FQNNGV. The CDR3 consists of 11 residues. The germline V and J ends were trimmed by 4 bases and 9 bases, with 6 bases remaining between them. In DNA form, the CDR3 reads TGTGCCAGCAGCTCCCGGCGGGAGCTGTTTTTT. This gives the protein CASSSRRELFF.